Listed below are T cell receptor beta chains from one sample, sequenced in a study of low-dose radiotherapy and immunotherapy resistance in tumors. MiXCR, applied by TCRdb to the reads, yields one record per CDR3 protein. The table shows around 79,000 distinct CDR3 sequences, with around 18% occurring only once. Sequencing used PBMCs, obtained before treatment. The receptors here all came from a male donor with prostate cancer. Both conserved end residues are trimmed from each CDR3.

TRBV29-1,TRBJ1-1,SVEPRGSNTEAF
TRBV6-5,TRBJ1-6,ASSRAQGAGRSPLH
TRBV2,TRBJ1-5,ASAKTGAQPQH
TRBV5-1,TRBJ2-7,ASSHNTEQY
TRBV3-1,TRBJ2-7,ASSPLPTQREGEQY
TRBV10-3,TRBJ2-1,AISDPSGPNEQF
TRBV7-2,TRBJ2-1,ASSLTSGRPGNEQF
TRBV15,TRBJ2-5,ATSGGGAQETQY
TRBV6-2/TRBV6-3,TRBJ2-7,ASSKPQAGGSSYEQY
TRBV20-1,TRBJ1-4,SASSGRPNEKLF
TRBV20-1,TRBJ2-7,SAPLLGGSSYEQY
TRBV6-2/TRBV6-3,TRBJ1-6,ASSFRQANNSPLH
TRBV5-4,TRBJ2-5,ASSLGLAGGRETQY
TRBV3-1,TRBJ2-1,ASSPQRARDEQF
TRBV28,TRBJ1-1,ASSPPTQGNTEAF
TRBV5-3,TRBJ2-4,ASSGTLGQAKNIQY
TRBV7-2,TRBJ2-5,ASSLYGETQY
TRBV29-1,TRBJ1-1,SVDSQGVGGTEAF
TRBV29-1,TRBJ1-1,SAQGQQNTEAF
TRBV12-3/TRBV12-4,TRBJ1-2,ASSLALRATNYGYT
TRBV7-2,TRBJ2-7,ASSSFRGGHEQY
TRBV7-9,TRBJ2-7,ASDMGYGRSYEQY
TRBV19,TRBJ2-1,ASSIRAQSSYNEQF
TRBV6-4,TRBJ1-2,ASSSGTDNYGYT
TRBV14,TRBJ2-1,ASSQVPGQGDNEQF
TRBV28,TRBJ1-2,ASSLSGLGRSYGYT
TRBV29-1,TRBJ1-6,SVKTSENSPLH
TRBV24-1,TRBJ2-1,ATSDTLAGMPV
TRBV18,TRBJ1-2,ASSPGTGESGYT
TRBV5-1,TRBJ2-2,ASSWAGAGELF
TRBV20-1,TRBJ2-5,SARLAPGETQY
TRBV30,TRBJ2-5,AWGEGETQY
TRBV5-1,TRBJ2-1,ASSAGGGGNEQF
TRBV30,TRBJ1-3,AWSVGLSNSGNTIY
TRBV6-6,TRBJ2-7,ASSYAGSSYEQY
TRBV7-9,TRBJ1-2,ASSLAGQGGSYT
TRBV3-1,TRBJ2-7,ASSQVTGTGYEQY
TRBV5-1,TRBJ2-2,ASREGLITGELFF
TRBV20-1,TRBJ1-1,SALRVQNTEAF
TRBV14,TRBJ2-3,ASSQFIVGENTDTQY
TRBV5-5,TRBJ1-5,ASSLAPTRTGYSNQPQH
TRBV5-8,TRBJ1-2,ASSWQETNYGYT
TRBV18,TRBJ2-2,ASSPQLRTSAGELF
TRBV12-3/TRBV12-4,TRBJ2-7,ASSKGDRPYEQY
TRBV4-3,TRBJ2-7,ASSLDTAYEQY
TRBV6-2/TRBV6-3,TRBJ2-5,ASRWDDQETQY
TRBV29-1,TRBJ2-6,SVEDRDVYSGANVLT
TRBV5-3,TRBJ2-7,ASSPLVSTYEQY
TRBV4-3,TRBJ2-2,ASSPWTENTGELF
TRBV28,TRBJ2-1,ASPQGTEQF
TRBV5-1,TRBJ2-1,ASSFYICSARLDGVSYNEQF
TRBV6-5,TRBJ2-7,ASSYRGQGSYEQY